The clone carrying this T cell receptor beta chain has just a few counts. Its target is unknown. The data stem from a study of vaccination and CD4 T cells after COVID-19. The overall study: Sampling after COVID took place at a median of about 98 days (range 35 to 161) following diagnosis. Controls had a CEFX pool, an HIV-1 Nef pool, or no peptide added.

The treatment denotes: approximately nine-day PBMC culture with coronavirus spike peptide pools or control peptides (ViraFEST assay). Researchers reported culturing approximately 2 million PBMCs per well with approximately 9.3 IU/ml IL-2 and approximately 10 ug/ml peptide pools. Germline loops: CDR1 MNHEY, CDR2 SMNVEV (reference sequence). V shed 3 bases and J shed 5 bases, with 14 bases lying between them. This CDR3 contains 16 residues. The Oncomine TCR Beta short-read assay sequenced DNA from cultured CD4+ T cells. In this case, cultured CD4+ T cells provided the extracted genomic DNA. TCRdb processed the PCR reads anew with MiXCR; each CDR3 protein has one entry. The table records 15,000 or so distinct CDR3 sequences, about 30% of them present only once.

This chain links TRBV27 with TRBJ1-6, with unresolved D. The source material was cultured CD4+ T cells from blood. The source of this sequence is a human donor with COVID-19. As DNA, the CDR3 is TGTGCCAGCAGTTTTCGGCAGGTAGTAAATAATTCACCCCTCCACTTT. Translating gives CASSFRQVVNNSPLHF.